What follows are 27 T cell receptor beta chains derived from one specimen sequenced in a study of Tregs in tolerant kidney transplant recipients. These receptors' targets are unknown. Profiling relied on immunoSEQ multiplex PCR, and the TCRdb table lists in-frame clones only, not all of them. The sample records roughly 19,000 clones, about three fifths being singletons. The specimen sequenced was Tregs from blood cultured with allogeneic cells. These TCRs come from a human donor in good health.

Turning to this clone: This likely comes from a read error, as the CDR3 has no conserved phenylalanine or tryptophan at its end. In nucleotides, the CDR3 is TGCAGTGCCAGAAACGCCTACGAGCAGTACCTC. Its translation: CSARNAYEQYL. The chain joins TRBV20-1 to TRBJ2-7; D remains unclear. V shed 6 bases and J shed 2 bases, with 8 bases lying between them. CDR1 and CDR2 (germline): DFQATT, SNEGSKA (reference sequence). This CDR3 is built from 11 residues.

As DNA, the CDR3 is TGTGCCAGCAGTTATACAGGGGGCCCCTACGAGCAGTACTTC. It is translated as CASSYTGGPYEQYF. This sequence joins TRBV7-2 and TRBJ2-7, with 9 bases matching TRBD1. This CDR3 is 14 amino acids long. From germline, CDR1 is SGHTA and CDR2 FQGNSA. The trim removed 6 bases at V and 2 bases at J, leaving 5 bases unmatched.

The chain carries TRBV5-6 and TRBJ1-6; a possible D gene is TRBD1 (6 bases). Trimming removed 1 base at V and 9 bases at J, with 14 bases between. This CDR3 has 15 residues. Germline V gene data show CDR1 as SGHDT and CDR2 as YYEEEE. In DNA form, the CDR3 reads TGTGCCAGCAGCTTGAGGAGCAGGGGAGGTTCACCCCTCCACTTT. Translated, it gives CASSLRSRGGSPLHF.

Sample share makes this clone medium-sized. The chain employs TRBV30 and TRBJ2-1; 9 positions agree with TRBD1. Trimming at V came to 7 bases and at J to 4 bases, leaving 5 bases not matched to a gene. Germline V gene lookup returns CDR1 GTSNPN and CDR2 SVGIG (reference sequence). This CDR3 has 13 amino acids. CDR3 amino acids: CAYTGGRYNEQFF. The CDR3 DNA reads TGTGCCTACACAGGGGGCCGGTACAATGAGCAGTTCTTC.

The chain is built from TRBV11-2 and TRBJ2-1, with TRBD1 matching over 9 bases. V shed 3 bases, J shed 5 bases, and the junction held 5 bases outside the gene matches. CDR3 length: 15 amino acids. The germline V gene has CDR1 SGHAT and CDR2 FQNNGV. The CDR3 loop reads CASSFGTGSHNEQFF. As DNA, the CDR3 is TGTGCCAGCAGCTTTGGGACAGGGAGCCACAATGAGCAGTTCTTC.

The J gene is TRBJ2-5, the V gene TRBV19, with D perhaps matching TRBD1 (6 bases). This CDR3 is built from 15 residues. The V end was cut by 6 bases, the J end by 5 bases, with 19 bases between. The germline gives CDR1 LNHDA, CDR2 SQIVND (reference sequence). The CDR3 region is CASSQRGGSGETQYF. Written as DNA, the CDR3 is TGTGCCAGTAGCCAGAGAGGGGGAAGCGGCGAGACCCAGTACTTC.

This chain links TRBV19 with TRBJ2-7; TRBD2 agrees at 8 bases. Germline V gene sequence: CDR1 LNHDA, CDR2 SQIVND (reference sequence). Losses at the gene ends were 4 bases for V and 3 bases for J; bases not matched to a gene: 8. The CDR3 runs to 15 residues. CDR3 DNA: TGTGCCAGTAGTAAAAAGACACGGGGGGGCTACGAGCAGTACTTC. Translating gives CASSKKTRGGYEQYF.

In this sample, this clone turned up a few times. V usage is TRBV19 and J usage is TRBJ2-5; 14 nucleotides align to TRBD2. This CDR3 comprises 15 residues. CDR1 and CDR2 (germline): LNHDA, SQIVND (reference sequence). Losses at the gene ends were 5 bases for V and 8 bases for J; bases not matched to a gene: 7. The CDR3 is CASSPRTSGGITQYF. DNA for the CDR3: TGTGCCAGTAGTCCGCGGACTAGCGGGGGGATTACCCAGTACTTC.

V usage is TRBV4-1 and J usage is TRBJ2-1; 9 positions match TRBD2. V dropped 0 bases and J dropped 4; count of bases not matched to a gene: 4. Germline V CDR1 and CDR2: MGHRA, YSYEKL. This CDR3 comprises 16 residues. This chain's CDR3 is CASSQEGLAAYNEQFF. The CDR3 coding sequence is TGCGCCAGCAGCCAAGAGGGACTAGCAGCTTACAATGAGCAGTTCTTC.

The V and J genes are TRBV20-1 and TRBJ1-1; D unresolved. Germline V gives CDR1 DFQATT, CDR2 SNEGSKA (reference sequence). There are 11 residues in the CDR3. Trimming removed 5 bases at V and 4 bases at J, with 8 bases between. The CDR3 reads CSALKITEAFF. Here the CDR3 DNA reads TGCAGTGCTTTGAAGATCACTGAAGCTTTCTTT.

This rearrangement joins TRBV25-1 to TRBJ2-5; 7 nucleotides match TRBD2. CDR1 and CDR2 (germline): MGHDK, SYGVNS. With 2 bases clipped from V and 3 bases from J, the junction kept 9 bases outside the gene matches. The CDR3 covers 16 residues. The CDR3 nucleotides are TGTGCCAGCAGTGAACCGAGCGGGGCCAAGAAAGAGACCCAGTACTTC. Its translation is CASSEPSGAKKETQYF.

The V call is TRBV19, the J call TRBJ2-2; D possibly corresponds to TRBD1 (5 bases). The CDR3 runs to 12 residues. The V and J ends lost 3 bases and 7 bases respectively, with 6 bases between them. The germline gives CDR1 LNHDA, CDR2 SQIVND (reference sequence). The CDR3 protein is CASSIRVGELFF. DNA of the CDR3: TGTGCCAGTAGTATCAGGGTCGGGGAGCTGTTTTTT.

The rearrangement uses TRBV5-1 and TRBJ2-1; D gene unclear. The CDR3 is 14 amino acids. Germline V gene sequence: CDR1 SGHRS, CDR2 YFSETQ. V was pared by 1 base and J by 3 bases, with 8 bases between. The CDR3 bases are TGCGCCAGCAGCTTGCAGCAGGACTACAATGAGCAGTTCTTC. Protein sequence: CASSLQQDYNEQFF.

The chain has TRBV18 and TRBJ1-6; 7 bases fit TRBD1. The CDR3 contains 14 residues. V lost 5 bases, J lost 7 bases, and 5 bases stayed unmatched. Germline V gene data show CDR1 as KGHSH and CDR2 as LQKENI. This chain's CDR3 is CASSDQGGNSPLHF. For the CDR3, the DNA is TGTGCCAGCTCAGACCAGGGGGGGAATTCACCCCTCCACTTT.

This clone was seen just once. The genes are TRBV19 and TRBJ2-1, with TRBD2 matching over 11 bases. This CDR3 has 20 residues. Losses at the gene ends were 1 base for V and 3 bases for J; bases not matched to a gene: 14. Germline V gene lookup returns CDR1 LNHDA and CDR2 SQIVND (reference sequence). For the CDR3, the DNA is TGTGCCAGTAGTATAGGAAGGGTTCTAGCGGGAGGACACTTCTACAATGAGCAGTTCTTC. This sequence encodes CASSIGRVLAGGHFYNEQFF.

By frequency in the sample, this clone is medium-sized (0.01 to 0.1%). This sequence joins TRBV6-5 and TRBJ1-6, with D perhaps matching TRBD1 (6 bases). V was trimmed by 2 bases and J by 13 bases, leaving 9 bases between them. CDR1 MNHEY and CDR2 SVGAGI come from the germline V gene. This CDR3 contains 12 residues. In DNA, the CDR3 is TGTGCCAGCAGTTACCTCCAGGGGCCCCTCCACTTT. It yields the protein CASSYLQGPLHF.

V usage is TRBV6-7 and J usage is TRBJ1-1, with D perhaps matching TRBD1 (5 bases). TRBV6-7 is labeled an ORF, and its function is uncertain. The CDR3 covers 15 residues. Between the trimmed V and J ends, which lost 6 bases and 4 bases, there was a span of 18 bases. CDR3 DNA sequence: TGTGCCAGCAGAAAATCAGGGCGAGGGGTCACTGAAGCTTTCTTT. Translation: CASRKSGRGVTEAFF.

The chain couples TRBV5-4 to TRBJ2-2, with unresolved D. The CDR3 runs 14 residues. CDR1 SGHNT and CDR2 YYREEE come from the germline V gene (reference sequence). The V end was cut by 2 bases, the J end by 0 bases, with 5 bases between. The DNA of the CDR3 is TGTGCCAGCAGCTTCTATCCGAACACCGGGGAGCTGTTTTTT. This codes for CASSFYPNTGELFF.

The CDR3 DNA reads as TGTGCCAGTAAGGGACTTAATAGCAATCAGCCCCAGCATTTT. It yields the protein CASKGLNSNQPQHF. The rearrangement links TRBV6-6 to TRBJ1-5; maybe TRBD1 (5 bases). The CDR3 totals 14 residues. V lost 9 bases and J 0 bases, leaving 12 bases between the germline ends. CDR1 is MNHNY, CDR2 SVGAGI, per germline (reference sequence).

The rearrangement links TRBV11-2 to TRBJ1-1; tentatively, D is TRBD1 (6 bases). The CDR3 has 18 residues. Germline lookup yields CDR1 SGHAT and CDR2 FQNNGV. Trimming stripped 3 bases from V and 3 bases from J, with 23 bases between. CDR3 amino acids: CASSFPYWGRVRDTEAFF. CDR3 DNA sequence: TGTGCCAGCAGCTTCCCGTATTGGGGGCGCGTACGGGACACTGAAGCTTTCTTT.

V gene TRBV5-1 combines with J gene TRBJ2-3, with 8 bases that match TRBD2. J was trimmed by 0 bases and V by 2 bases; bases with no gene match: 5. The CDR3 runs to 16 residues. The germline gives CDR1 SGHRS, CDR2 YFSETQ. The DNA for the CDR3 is TGCGCCAGCAGCTTCCCCAGCGGGGGTAGCACAGATACGCAGTATTTT. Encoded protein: CASSFPSGGSTDTQYF.

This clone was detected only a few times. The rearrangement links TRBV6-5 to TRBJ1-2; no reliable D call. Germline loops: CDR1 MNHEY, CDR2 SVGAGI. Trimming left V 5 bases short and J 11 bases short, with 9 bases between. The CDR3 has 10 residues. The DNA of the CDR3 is TGTGCCAGCAGTGAGGTCACGTACACCTTC. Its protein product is CASSEVTYTF.

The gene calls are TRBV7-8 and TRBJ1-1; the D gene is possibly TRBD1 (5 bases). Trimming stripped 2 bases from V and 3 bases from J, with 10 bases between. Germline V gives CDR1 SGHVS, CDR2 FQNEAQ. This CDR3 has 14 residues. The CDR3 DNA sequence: TGTGCCAGCAGCTTATTTGGGGGGGACACTGAAGCTTTCTTT. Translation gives CASSLFGGDTEAFF.

The CDR3: CASSDYVRGEQFF. The CDR3 DNA follows: TGTGCCAGCAGTGACTACGTAAGGGGTGAGCAGTTCTTC. The V and J genes are TRBV6-4 and TRBJ2-1, with a possible D match to TRBD1 (5 bases). CDR1 MRHNA and CDR2 SNTAGT come from the germline V gene. The CDR3 runs 13 residues. V lost 1 base and J 9 bases, leaving 10 bases between the germline ends.

Written as DNA, the CDR3 is TGTGCTAGTGGTATCAATAGTGCAGGACAAAGTCGGGCCAACGTCCTGACTTTC. The encoded protein is CASGINSAGQSRANVLTF. This chain links TRBV12-5 with TRBJ2-6; tentatively, D is TRBD1 (5 bases). CDR1 and CDR2 from the germline V gene are LGHNT and FRNRAP. The V gene lost 5 bases and the J gene lost 5 bases, with 22 bases spanning the gap. The length of the CDR3 is 18 residues. Drawing the rest from reference TRBV12-5 and TRBJ2-6, the complete variable domain is DARVTQTPRHKVTEMGQEVTMRCQPILGHNTVFWYRQTMMQGLELLAYFRNRAPLDDSGMPKDRFSAEMPDATLATLKIQPSEPRDSAVYFCASGINSAGQSRANVLTFGAGSRLTVL.

In nucleotides, the CDR3 is TGTGCCAGCAGCACTTCCGGAAACACCATATATTTT. Translated: CASSTSGNTIYF. The V call is TRBV9, the J call TRBJ1-3; D unclear. This CDR3 is built from 12 residues. Germline CDR1 is SGDLS and CDR2 is YYNGEE. Trimming took 4 bases from V and 4 from J, leaving 6 bases between them.

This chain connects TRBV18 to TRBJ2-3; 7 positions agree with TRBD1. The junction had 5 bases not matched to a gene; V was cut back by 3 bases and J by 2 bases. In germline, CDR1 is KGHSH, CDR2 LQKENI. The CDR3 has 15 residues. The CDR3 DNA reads TGTGCCAGCTCACCTAGACAGGGAGTCACAGATACGCAGTATTTT. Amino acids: CASSPRQGVTDTQYF. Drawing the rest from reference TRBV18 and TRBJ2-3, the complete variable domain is NAGVMQNPRHLVRRRGQEARLRCSPMKGHSHVYWYRQLPEEGLKFMVYLQKENIIDESGMPKERFSAEFPKEGPSILRIQQVVRGDSAAYFCASSPRQGVTDTQYFGPGTRLTVL.